This T cell receptor beta chain comes out of a study of control samples from healthy donors and cancer patients. The repertoire was sequenced with immunoSEQ multiplex PCR; TCRdb's copy has only in-frame clones and lacks some. The repertoire has fewer than 150,000 clones, roughly nine tenths of them found once; the top ten carry less than 9%. Sequenced: blood. This clonotype was sampled from a woman younger than 35 in good health.

The CDR3 reads CASSLGISGANVLTF. CDR3 nucleotide sequence: TGCGCCAGCAGCCTGGGTATCTCTGGGGCCAACGTCCTGACTTTC. The chain is built from TRBV4-1 and TRBJ2-6; D not certain. V lost 4 bases, J lost 0 bases, and 7 bases lay in between. This CDR3 region has 15 residues. Germline V gives CDR1 MGHRA, CDR2 YSYEKL.